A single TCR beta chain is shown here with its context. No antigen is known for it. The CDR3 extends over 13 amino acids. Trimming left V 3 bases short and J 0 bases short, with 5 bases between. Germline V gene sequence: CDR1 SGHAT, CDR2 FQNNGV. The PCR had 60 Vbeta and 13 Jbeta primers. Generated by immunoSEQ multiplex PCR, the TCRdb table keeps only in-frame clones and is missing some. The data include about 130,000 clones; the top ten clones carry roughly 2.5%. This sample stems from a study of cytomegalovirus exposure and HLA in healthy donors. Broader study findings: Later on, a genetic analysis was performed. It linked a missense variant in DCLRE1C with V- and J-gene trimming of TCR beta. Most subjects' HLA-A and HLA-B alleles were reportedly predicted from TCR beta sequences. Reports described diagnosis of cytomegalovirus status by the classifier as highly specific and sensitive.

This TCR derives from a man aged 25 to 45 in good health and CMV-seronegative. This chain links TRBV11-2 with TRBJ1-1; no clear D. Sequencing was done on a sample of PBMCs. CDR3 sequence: CASSFNLNTEAFF. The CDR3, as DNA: TGTGCCAGCAGCTTTAATCTGAACACTGAAGCTTTCTTT. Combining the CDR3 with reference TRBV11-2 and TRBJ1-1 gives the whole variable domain EAGVAQSPRYKIIEKRQSVAFWCNPISGHATLYWYQQILGQGPKLLIQFQNNGVVDDSQLPKDRFSAERLKGVDSTLKIQPAKLEDSAVYLCASSFNLNTEAFFGQGTRLTVV.